The subject of this entry is one T cell receptor (beta chain). Its recognized antigen is unknown. Per-nucleotide qualities are absent, and no much larger clonotype sits a single base away. Germline trimming amounts to 5 bases on V and 0 bases on J, with 7 as the count of junction bases outside the gene matches. According to the germline V gene, CDR1 reads SGHVS and CDR2 reads FNYEAQ. Counted from cysteine to phenylalanine, this CDR3 has 16 amino acids. Of all the DNA, just the CDR3 is kept, 48 bases in frame from base 1. Whole blood was collected in K2EDTA tubes by collaborating institutions according to the institutions' own protocols. For TCRbeta analysis, collaborators shipped samples in one of three forms: frozen whole blood, isolated PBMCs, or DNA extracted from either of those sample types. These data are taken from a study of blood T cell repertoires in COVID-19 (TCRdb year 2020). Regarding the study in general: Samples from collaborators originated in the United States, Italy and Spain and spanned both the acute and convalescent phases of COVID-19. The prospective study material was composed of cDNA or gDNA derived from T cells, B-cell-depleted T cells, or PBMCs. Deeply sampled blood TCRbeta repertoires from subjects exposed to, actively infected with, or recovered from COVID-19 were included in the dataset. The repertoires were released in a freely available public database intended as a resource for research on the immune response to SARS-CoV-2. Samples came from the ongoing ImmuneRACE study (first 160 participants) plus 1,254 subjects from 6 global collaborators. A de-identified subject ID, COVID-19 status, age in years and sex were almost always included in the sample metadata. HLA class I and class II types, where available, came from metadata supplied by the sample provider rather than from assay-based typing.

Points the paper makes about the study in general: The amount of clinical and demographic metadata varied by source and participant and was provided uncurated.

TCRbeta CDR3 regions were amplified from genomic DNA by means of the immunoSEQ Assay, a bias-controlled multiplex PCR. As for how the authors treated the data: The number of nucleated cells in each sample was estimated by amplification of reference gene primers within the assay. Sequence reads were collapsed and filtered to measure the absolute abundance of every unique TCRbeta CDR3 rearrangement. For each sample, productive Simpson clonality was calculated by taking the square root of Simpson's diversity index across productive rearrangements. TCRdb provides this immuneACCESS table in a form limited to in-frame rearrangements. Some clones are lacking; in checked studies, under half of them reflect an unresolved V gene, and why the rest are absent is not known. The DNA gave D and trimming, while V, J and clone size come from that table. This sample gives roughly 70,000 clones in total; more than 65% of them show up just once. Of the sample, roughly 4.8% is held by the ten largest clones.

The chain joins TRBV7-6 to TRBJ1-3, with 7 bases aligning to TRBD1. The specimen sequenced was peripheral blood. This clonotype originated in a woman aged 55-69 years with acute or convalescent COVID-19. The DNA sequence is as follows: TGTGCCAGCAGCCAGTACCGGGACAGCTCTGGAAACACCATATATTTT. The translation is CASSQYRDSSGNTIYF.